The T cell receptor beta chain described here comes from a study of blood T cell repertoires in COVID-19. For the study at large: T cells, B-cell-depleted T cells, or PBMCs provided the cDNA or gDNA that served as material.

The repertoire was sequenced with immunoSEQ multiplex PCR; TCRdb's copy has only in-frame clones and lacks some. The repertoire holds about 320,000 clones, with roughly 90% as singletons. V gave up 4 bases and J gave up 0 bases, with 11 bases separating them. CDR1 is SGHNT and CDR2 is YYREEE in the germline V gene (reference sequence). CDR3 length: 16 residues. This clone appeared a single time. The participants were between about 18 and 90 years old and came from some 23 US areas. The sample was PBMCs or T cells enriched from blood (not recorded which). The TCR comes from a woman in her thirties who had been exposed to COVID-19. This sequence joins TRBV5-4 and TRBJ1-6, with unresolved D. The CDR3 bases are TGTGCCAGCAGCATGTGGTGGAGCTCCTATAATTCACCCCTCCACTTT. Translating gives CASSMWWSSYNSPLHF. Complete variable domain (other parts from reference TRBV5-4 and TRBJ1-6): ETGVTQSPTHLIKTRGQQVTLRCSSQSGHNTVSWYQQALGQGPQFIFQYYREEENGRGNFPPRFSGLQFPNYSSELNVNALELDDSALYLCASSMWWSSYNSPLHFGNGTRLTVT.